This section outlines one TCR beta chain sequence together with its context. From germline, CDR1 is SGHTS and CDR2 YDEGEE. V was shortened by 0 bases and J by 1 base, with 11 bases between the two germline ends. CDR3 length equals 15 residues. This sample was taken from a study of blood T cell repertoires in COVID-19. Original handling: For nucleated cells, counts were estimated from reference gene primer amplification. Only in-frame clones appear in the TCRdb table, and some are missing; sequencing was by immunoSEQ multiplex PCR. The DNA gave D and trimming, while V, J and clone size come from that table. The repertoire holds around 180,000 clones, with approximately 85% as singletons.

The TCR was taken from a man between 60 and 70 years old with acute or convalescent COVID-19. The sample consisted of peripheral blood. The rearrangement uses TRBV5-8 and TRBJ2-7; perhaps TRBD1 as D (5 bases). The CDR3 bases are TGTGCCAGCAGCTTGGGGCAGGCAGGGTCCTACGAGCAGTACTTC. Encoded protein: CASSLGQAGSYEQYF.